The clone carrying this TCR beta chain was detected only a few times. Its target is unknown. These data originate in a study of cytomegalovirus exposure and HLA in healthy donors. Produced via immunoSEQ multiplex PCR; TCRdb's table is partial and in-frame only. In the table there are about 160,000 clones, around four fifths of which are singletons. Broader study findings: According to the study, roughly 160 TCR beta chains were cytomegalovirus-associated. In vitro assays verified that three CMV-associated chains recognized CMV antigens specifically.

The source of this sequence is a man in his thirties or forties in good health and CMV-seropositive. Sequenced sample: PBMCs.

The CDR3 coding sequence is TGTGCCAGTAGTTCCCCCGGACAGGGTACCTACGAGCAGTACTTC. This gives the protein CASSSPGQGTYEQYF. This sequence joins TRBV19 and TRBJ2-7; 8 bases map to TRBD1. V trimming: 5 bases; J trimming: 2 bases; junction bases outside the gene matches: 8. CDR1 is LNHDA and CDR2 is SQIVND in the germline V gene (reference sequence). The CDR3 is made up of 15 amino acids.